Listed below are T cell receptor beta chains from one sample, sequenced in a study of T cell responses to AZD1222 COVID-19 vaccine. Assay used: immunoSEQ multiplex PCR; TCRdb lists only in-frame clones, some missing. The table has approximately 85,000 clones, 80% to 90% seen once. The material sequenced was peripheral blood, taken on day 0 of AZD1222 vaccination. The receptors originated from an adult in good health. Each CDR3 is given with its conserved first and last residue. D genes are given only for firm matches. Clone size, where shown, is once, few, many, or a class for clones that have expanded.

. TRBJ2-5 TRBD2 TRBV5-6 CASTQGTRETQYF TGTGCCAGCACCCAGGGGACTAGGGAGACCCAGTACTTC
. TRBJ2-1 TRBD2 TRBV7-6 CASSLSGSSYNEQFF TGTGCCAGCAGCCTTAGCGGGAGCTCCTACAATGAGCAGTTCTTC
. TRBJ1-3 . TRBV19 CASSIRRGSGNTIYF TGTGCCAGTAGTATCCGGCGGGGCTCTGGAAACACCATATATTTT
. TRBJ1-5 . TRBV19 CASSIVSGDQPQHF TGTGCCAGTAGTATAGTTTCGGGGGATCAGCCCCAGCATTTT
. TRBJ2-7 . TRBV5-1 CASSKDPFYEQYF TGCGCCAGCAGCAAGGACCCCTTCTACGAGCAGTACTTC
once TRBJ2-3 . TRBV7-7 CASSLGAGTDTQYF TGTGCTAGCAGCTTAGGTGCCGGAACAGATACGCAGTATTTT
. TRBJ1-2 TRBD1 TRBV18 CASSLDRGGGYTF TGTGCCAGCTCACTAGACAGGGGAGGTGGCTACACCTTC
. TRBJ2-5 . TRBV10-3 CAIRNPGLQETQYF TGTGCCATCAGAAACCCCGGACTCCAAGAGACCCAGTACTTC
once TRBJ2-1 . TRBV30 CAFSVGGGGEQFF TGTGCCTTCAGCGTGGGAGGGGGCGGTGAGCAGTTCTTC
once TRBJ2-7 TRBD1 TRBV5-1 CASSVQGGLLGEQYF TGCGCCAGCAGCGTACAGGGGGGCCTTTTGGGCGAGCAGTACTTC
few TRBJ1-3 . TRBV6-5 CASSPARASGNTIYF TGTGCCAGCAGTCCGGCCAGGGCGTCTGGAAACACCATATATTTT
once TRBJ2-5 . TRBV7-9 CASSLERGFETQYF TGTGCCAGCAGCTTAGAGAGAGGTTTTGAGACCCAGTACTTC
. TRBJ2-5 TRBD1 TRBV7-8 CASRARGQFQETQYF TGTGCTTCTCGGGCCAGGGGGCAATTCCAAGAGACCCAGTACTTC
once TRBJ2-3 TRBD1 TRBV6-1 CASSDTGTGTADTQYF TGTGCCAGCAGTGACACCGGGACAGGGACCGCAGATACGCAGTATTTT
. TRBJ2-7 TRBD1 TRBV19 CASSPTGTVRYEQYF TGTGCCAGTAGCCCTACCGGGACAGTACGCTACGAGCAGTACTTC
once TRBJ1-5 . TRBV4-1 CASSQAGGLQPQHF TGCGCCAGCAGCCAAGCCGGGGGGCTTCAGCCCCAGCATTTT
. TRBJ2-2 . TRBV6-5 CASSPPPAQGELFF TGTGCCAGCAGTCCCCCCCCGGCACAGGGGGAGCTGTTTTTT
. TRBJ1-4 . TRBV6-1 CASSEALGTVNEKLFF TGTGCCAGCAGTGAAGCGCTCGGGACGGTTAATGAAAAACTGTTTTTT
. TRBJ2-3 TRBD2 TRBV19 CASSTLAGGGTDTQYF TGTGCCAGTAGTACCCTAGCGGGGGGGGGCACAGATACGCAGTATTTT
. TRBJ1-1 . TRBV3-1/TRBV3-2 CASSPPQSYTEAFF TGTGCCAGCAGCCCGCCACAATCCTACACTGAAGCTTTCTTT
. TRBJ1-3 . TRBV9 CASSVEGYSSGNTIYF TGTGCCAGCAGCGTAGAAGGGTATAGCTCTGGAAACACCATATATTTT
. TRBJ2-1 . TRBV4-1 CASSQDPLGEQFF TGCGCCAGCAGCCAAGATCCTCTAGGTGAGCAGTTCTTC
. TRBJ1-2 . TRBV2 CASEGLDYGYTF TGTGCCAGCGAGGGTCTGGACTATGGCTACACCTTC
. TRBJ2-7 . TRBV7-9 CASSLVSGASGYEQYF TGTGCCAGCAGCTTAGTTTCAGGGGCCAGCGGGTACGAGCAGTACTTC
few TRBJ1-2 . TRBV7-8 CASSLVMGGNYGYTF TGTGCCAGCAGCTTAGTTATGGGGGGGAACTATGGCTACACCTTC
. TRBJ1-4 . TRBV3-1/TRBV3-2 CASSQGGAKSEKLFF TGTGCCAGCAGCCAAGGGGGGGCTAAATCTGAAAAACTGTTTTTT
. TRBJ2-5 . TRBV11-2 CASSPTGIRQETQYF TGTGCCAGCAGCCCCACAGGGATCCGACAAGAGACCCAGTACTTC
. TRBJ1-2 . TRBV4-1 CASSHPLAGPFGGYTF TGCGCCAGCAGCCACCCCCTCGCGGGGCCCTTTGGCGGCTACACCTTC
. TRBJ1-3 . TRBV5-1 CASSYDHSVPGNTIYF TGCGCCAGCAGCTACGATCATTCAGTCCCTGGAAACACCATATATTTT
. TRBJ2-1 . TRBV5-1 CASSLRIGVSGNEQFF TGCGCCAGCAGCTTGAGGATAGGGGTGTCGGGCAATGAGCAGTTCTTC
. TRBJ2-7 . TRBV5-6 CASSFTDGDWGEQYF TGTGCCAGCAGCTTCACGGACGGGGACTGGGGCGAGCAGTACTTC
. TRBJ1-4 TRBD1 TRBV11-2 CASSLMGTGNEKLFF TGTGCCAGCAGCTTAATGGGGACAGGGAACGAAAAACTGTTTTTT
. TRBJ1-1 . TRBV27 CASSSPGNTEAFF TGTGCCAGCAGTTCACCGGGGAACACTGAAGCTTTCTTT
. TRBJ1-2 TRBD1 TRBV4-2 CASSQEAQGRGDYGYTF TGTGCCAGCAGCCAAGAGGCTCAGGGCAGGGGGGACTATGGCTACACCTTC
. TRBJ1-5 TRBD1 TRBV6-6 CASSPRPGQGFRQPQHF TGTGCCAGCAGTCCGAGGCCGGGACAGGGTTTTAGACAGCCCCAGCATTTT
few TRBJ1-3 . TRBV12-3/TRBV12-4 CASSSNQNTIYF TGTGCCAGCAGTTCCAATCAAAACACCATATATTTT
once TRBJ1-5 . TRBV3-1/TRBV3-2 CASSQDRGPGNQPQHF TGTGCCAGCAGCCAAGATCGCGGACCCGGCAATCAGCCCCAGCATTTT
. TRBJ1-3 . TRBV18 CASSPGTGSGNTIYF TGTGCCAGCTCACCGGGCACAGGCTCTGGAAACACCATATATTTT
few TRBJ1-6 TRBD1 TRBV3-1/TRBV3-2 CASSQAPLTGPLRSPLHF TGTGCCAGCAGCCAAGCACCCCTGACAGGGCCGTTGAGGTCACCCCTCCACTTT
once TRBJ1-5 TRBD1 TRBV7-2 CASSLGTGVAQPQHF TGTGCCAGCAGCTTGGGGACAGGGGTTGCTCAGCCCCAGCATTTT
. TRBJ2-1 . TRBV6-1 CASSDGTRTPEQFF TGTGCCAGCAGTGATGGGACACGTACTCCCGAGCAGTTCTTC
. TRBJ1-5 TRBD1 TRBV5-5 CASSAGQGTNQPQHF TGTGCCAGCAGCGCCGGACAGGGGACTAATCAGCCCCAGCATTTT
. TRBJ2-3 . TRBV5-6 CASSLLDLDTQYF TGTGCCAGCAGCTTGTTAGACTTAGATACGCAGTATTTT
. TRBJ1-1 . TRBV19 CASSPGTEAFF TGTGCCAGTAGCCCAGGGACTGAAGCTTTCTTT
. TRBJ1-2 . TRBV29-1 CSVENQSYGYTF TGCAGCGTTGAGAACCAGAGCTATGGCTACACCTTC
. TRBJ1-1 TRBD1 TRBV6-5 CASSLGTGHPTEAFF TGTGCCAGCAGCCTCGGGACAGGGCATCCTACTGAAGCTTTCTTT